Detailed here is one TCR beta chain. The antigen remains undetermined. The sample comes from a study of PD-1 blockade in classical Hodgkin lymphoma. Study-level results: Complete responders' baseline diversity resembled that of newly diagnosed patients. CD4+ but not CD8+ TCR diversity rose significantly by C4D1. Reports described newly diagnosed patients as having lower baseline TCR diversity than healthy donors.

Autologous stem cell transplantation was followed by relapse in every patient, and brentuximab vedotin exposure varied. Only in-frame clones appear in the TCRdb table, and some are missing; sequencing was by immunoSEQ multiplex PCR. The sample carries under 100,000 clones, approximately 80% recorded once. The CDR3 is 16 amino acids. V lost 7 bases, J lost 2 bases, and 12 bases stayed unmatched. The germline V gene has CDR1 SGHTA and CDR2 FQGNSA. V and J are TRBV7-2 and TRBJ2-5; TRBD2 matches at 8 bases. The receptor's source is a human donor with classical Hodgkin lymphoma. Sequences were derived from peripheral blood mononuclear cells (PBMCs), sampled at baseline. The CDR3 is CASNFRRAGGQETQYF. The DNA of the CDR3 is TGTGCCAGCAACTTTCGAAGGGCGGGAGGACAAGAGACCCAGTACTTC.